A single T cell receptor beta chain is shown here with its context. Within the sample, other DNA sequences also encode this same CDR3. The data derive from a study of CD8+ T cells in alopecia areata. Turning to the study itself: Treated patients received oral tofacitinib, 5 to 10 mg twice daily.

This CDR3 has 14 residues. V lost 5 bases and J lost 5; bases outside the gene matches: 8. Germline CDR1 is SEHNR and CDR2 is FQNEAQ (reference sequence). Sequencing used cDNA as its template, made by extracting RNA and reverse transcribing it. Some clones are missing from TCRdb's copy, which holds only in-frame ones; the method was immunoSEQ multiplex PCR. Of about 12,000 clones in the sample, around 60% were seen once. Sampling of alopecia areata patients yielded lesional scalp punch biopsies as well as peripheral blood. This clonotype was obtained from a human donor with alopecia areata. Specimen: skin. The rearrangement links TRBV7-9 to TRBJ2-5, with 7 nucleotides matching TRBD1. CDR3 protein: CASSPGTVGETQYF. The CDR3 nucleotides read TGTGCCAGCAGCCCCGGGACAGTGGGTGAGACCCAGTACTTC.